This TCR beta chain was captured in a study of T cells in tuberculosis. Study in general: T cells were selected with CD1B tetramers loaded with glucose monomycolate.

CDR1 and CDR2 (germline): SGHDN, FVKESK. Trimming shortened V by 0 bases and J by 0 bases, and 11 bases separated the two germline ends. The CDR3 has 16 residues. Sequencing of TCR-alpha and TCR-beta chains was unpaired. The table came from immunoSEQ multiplex PCR; TCRdb's copy has only in-frame clones and leaves some out. This table holds tens of thousands of clones, just over 90% found once. Thawed, overnight-rested PBMC were stained with GMM-loaded CD1B tetramer, viability dye and anti-CD3, then sorted. CD1B tetramers were loaded with Rhodococcus equi-derived C32 glucose monomycolate. Approximately 110,000 tetramer-negative cells were sorted from each donor.

The receptor was derived from an adult woman with latent tuberculosis. Sequenced sample: CD1b-GMM tetramer-negative cells sorted from PBMCs. This sequence joins TRBV14 and TRBJ1-2, with D perhaps TRBD1 (5 bases). CDR3 sequence (DNA): TGTGCCAGCAGCCAAGAGGGAACCAGGGCTAACTATGGCTACACCTTC. Translation gives CASSQEGTRANYGYTF.